This T cell receptor beta chain stems from a study of cytomegalovirus exposure and HLA in healthy donors. Study-wide results and caveats: In a later analysis, V- and J-gene trimming of beta chains associated with a DCLRE1C missense variant, replicated independently.

13 Jbeta primers and 60 Vbeta primers were used for the PCR. This table comes from immunoSEQ multiplex PCR, and its TCRdb copy is limited to in-frame clones, with some not included. The data show around 50,000 clones, roughly 53% seen once. Of note for this clone: Its cognate antigen is unknown.

Germline V gene data show CDR1 as SGDLS and CDR2 as YYNGEE. This CDR3 region has 17 residues. Trimming removed 3 bases at V and 2 bases at J, with 18 bases between. The sequenced sample was PBMCs. The receptor was derived from a human donor in good health. The chain employs TRBV9 and TRBJ2-1, with a weak D call TRBD2 (7 bases). Here the CDR3 DNA reads TGTGCCAGCAGCGGACGACAAGGGGGGGGAACCTACAATGAGCAGTTCTTC. This codes for CASSGRQGGGTYNEQFF.